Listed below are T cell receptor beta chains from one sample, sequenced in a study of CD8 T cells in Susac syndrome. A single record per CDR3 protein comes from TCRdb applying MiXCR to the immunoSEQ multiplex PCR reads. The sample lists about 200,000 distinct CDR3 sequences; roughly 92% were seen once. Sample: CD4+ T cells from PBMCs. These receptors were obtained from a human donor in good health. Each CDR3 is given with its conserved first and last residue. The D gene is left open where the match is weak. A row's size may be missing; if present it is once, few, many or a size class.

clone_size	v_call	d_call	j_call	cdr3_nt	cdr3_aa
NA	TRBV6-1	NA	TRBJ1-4	TGTGCCAGCAGTCTAAGGCCTTTAAAACTTGAAAAACTGTTTTTT	CASSLRPLKLEKLFF
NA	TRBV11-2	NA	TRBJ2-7	TGTGCCAGCAGCTTAGATCTCTCCCCTAGCTCCAACGAGCAGTACTTC	CASSLDLSPSSNEQYF
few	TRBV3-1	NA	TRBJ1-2	TGTGCCAGCAGCCAAGTACGGGCTCGTACCTATGGCTACACCTTC	CASSQVRARTYGYTF
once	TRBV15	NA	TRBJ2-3	TGTGCCACCAGCAGAGATCTGAACGCAGATACGCAGTATTTT	CATSRDLNADTQYF
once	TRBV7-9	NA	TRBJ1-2	TGTGCCAGCATTCTCGGTGAGACGGCCTCTGGCTACACCTTC	CASILGETASGYTF
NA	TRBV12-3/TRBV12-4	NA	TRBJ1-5	TGCGCCAGCAGTTTCTCTTGGGGGGGACAGCCCCAGCATTTT	CASSFSWGGQPQHF
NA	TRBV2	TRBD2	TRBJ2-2	TGTGCCAGCAGCAGACTAGCGGTCAACACCGGGGAGCTGTTTTTT	CASSRLAVNTGELFF
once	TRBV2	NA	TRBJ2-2	TGTGCCAGCAGTTGGGGGTACGGGGAGCTGTTTTTT	CASSWGYGELFF
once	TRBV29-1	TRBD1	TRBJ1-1	TGCAGCGTTCCCAGACAGGGGAGAACTGAAGCTTTCTTT	CSVPRQGRTEAFF
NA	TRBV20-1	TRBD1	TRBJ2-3	TGCAGTGCTAGCGAGGCCGGGACAGGCCTCCTGGATACGCAGTATTTT	CSASEAGTGLLDTQYF
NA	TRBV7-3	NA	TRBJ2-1	TGTGCCAGCAGCTTAAGCTCCGCGAGCTCCTACAATGAGCAGTTCTTC	CASSLSSASSYNEQFF
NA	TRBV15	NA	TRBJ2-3	TGTGCCACCAGCGGGGGGGGCCAATGGGGCACAGATACGCAGTATTTT	CATSGGGQWGTDTQYF
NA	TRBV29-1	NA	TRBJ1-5	TGCAGCGTTGAGGGTTTTGGGGGGGCCCAGCATTTT	CSVEGFGGAQHF
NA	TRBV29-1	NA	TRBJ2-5	TGCAGCGTTGGGGTGGGGGCCCAGTCGACCCAGTACTTC	CSVGVGAQSTQYF
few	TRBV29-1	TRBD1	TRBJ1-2	TGCAGCGGACGACAGGGGTCGCATGGCTACACCTTC	CSGRQGSHGYTF
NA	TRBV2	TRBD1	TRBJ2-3	TGTGCCAGCAGTACCAATCCGGGACAGGGGGCCCGCGATACGCAGTATTTT	CASSTNPGQGARDTQYF
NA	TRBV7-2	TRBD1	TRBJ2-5	TGTGCCAGCAGCTTAACAAAGGGGGCTCGGGAGACCCAGTACTTC	CASSLTKGARETQYF
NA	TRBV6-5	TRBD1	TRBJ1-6	TGTGCCAGCAGTTACTCCGGGGACAGCTTGAATAATTCACCCCTCCACTTT	CASSYSGDSLNNSPLHF
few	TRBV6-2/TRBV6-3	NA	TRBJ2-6	TGTGCCAGCAGTTACCCCCCTGGGGCCAACGTCCTGACTTTC	CASSYPPGANVLTF
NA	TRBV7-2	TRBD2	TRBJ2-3	TGTGCCAGCAGCTCGACTAGCGGGGGGATCAGCACAGATACGCAGTATTTT	CASSSTSGGISTDTQYF